This T cell receptor beta chain was observed in a study of blood T cell repertoires in COVID-19. Background on the study: Samples of COVID-19 (acute and convalescent) were obtained from the United States, Italy and Spain.

Methods used by the authors: Nucleated cell counts were estimated from reference gene primer amplification. Only in-frame clones appear in the TCRdb table, and some are missing; sequencing was by immunoSEQ multiplex PCR. V, J and clone size reflect that table, while D and trimming were determined from the DNA. The table lists around 170,000 clones, 88% of them singletons. There are 14 residues in the CDR3. V shed 1 base, J shed 11 bases, and the junction held 7 bases outside the gene matches. Germline assignment: CDR1 LGHDT and CDR2 YNNKEL (reference sequence). There are a few counts of this clone. Sequencing was performed on peripheral blood. The sequence came from a man in his sixties with acute or convalescent COVID-19. The gene calls are TRBV3-1 (or the pseudogene TRBV3-2) and TRBJ1-1; 10 bases map to TRBD1. As DNA, the CDR3 is TGTGCCAGCAGCCAAGGGGACAGGGGAGGATATGCTTTCTTT. It translates to CASSQGDRGGYAFF.